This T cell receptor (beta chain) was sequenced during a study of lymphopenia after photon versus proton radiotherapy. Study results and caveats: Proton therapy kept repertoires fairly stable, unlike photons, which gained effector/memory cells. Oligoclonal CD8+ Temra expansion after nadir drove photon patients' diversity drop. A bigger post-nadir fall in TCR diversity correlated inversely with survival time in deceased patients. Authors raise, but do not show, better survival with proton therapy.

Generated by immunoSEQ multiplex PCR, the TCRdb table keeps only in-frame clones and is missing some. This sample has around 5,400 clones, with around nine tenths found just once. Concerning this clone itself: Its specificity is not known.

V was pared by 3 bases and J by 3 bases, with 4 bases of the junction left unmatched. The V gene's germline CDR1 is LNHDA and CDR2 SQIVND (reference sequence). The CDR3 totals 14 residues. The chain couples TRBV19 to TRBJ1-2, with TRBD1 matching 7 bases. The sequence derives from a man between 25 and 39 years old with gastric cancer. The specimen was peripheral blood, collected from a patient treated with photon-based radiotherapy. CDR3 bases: TGTGCCAGTAGTATGATACAGGGGCACTATGGCTACACCTTC. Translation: CASSMIQGHYGYTF.